The 8 T cell receptor beta chains presented below share a single source sample, sequenced in a study of blood T cell repertoires in COVID-19. Libraries were prepared by immunoSEQ multiplex PCR; TCRdb keeps only in-frame clonotypes and omits some of them. This table has approximately 70,000 clones, approximately 70% appearing once. Sequenced: PBMCs or T cells enriched from blood (not recorded which). The receptors were sampled from a woman aged 60-70 years who had been exposed to COVID-19.

This rearrangement joins TRBV5-5 to TRBJ2-7, with D possibly TRBD2 on 6 matching bases. Trimming stripped 6 bases from V and 2 bases from J, with 15 bases between. This CDR3 has 14 amino acids. Per the germline V gene, CDR1 is SGHKS and CDR2 is YYEKEE (reference sequence). The CDR3 DNA is TGTGCCAGCACTATCCGGGACTTGGCCTACGAGCAGTACTTC. It yields the protein CASTIRDLAYEQYF.

This chain connects TRBV11-1 to TRBJ2-3; no reliable D call. Germline CDR1 reads SGHAT; CDR2 reads FQDESV (reference sequence). This CDR3 comprises 15 residues. Deletions cut 2 bases from V and 1 base from J, with 10 bases between. This chain's CDR3 is CASSLRSVRTDTQYF. The CDR3 DNA reads as TGTGCCAGCAGCTTACGAAGCGTCCGCACAGATACGCAGTATTTT.

The count of this clone is one. CDR3 in amino acids: CASSVKGGFRPDTQYF. DNA of the CDR3: TGTGCCAGCAGTGTGAAAGGGGGATTTAGACCAGATACGCAGTATTTT. The chain recombines TRBV6-2 or TRBV6-3 with TRBJ2-3; TRBD1 is a possible D gene (6 bases). Per germline, CDR1 MNHEY and CDR2 SVGEGT. The CDR3 is made up of 16 amino acids. Between the trimmed V and J ends, which lost 5 bases and 4 bases, there was a span of 19 bases.

The gene calls are TRBV7-2 and TRBJ2-3, with D perhaps matching TRBD2 (5 bases). CDR1 and CDR2 from the germline V gene are SGHTA and FQGNSA. Trimming stripped 3 bases from V and 4 bases from J, with 14 bases between. This CDR3 comprises 15 residues. In nucleotides, the CDR3 is TGTGCCAGCAGCTTCTCCCCATTCGGGGCAGATACGCAGTATTTT. Translation gives CASSFSPFGADTQYF.

V and J are TRBV9 and TRBJ1-4, with D possibly being TRBD1 (5 bases). Trimming took off 0 bases at V and 8 bases at J, with 14 bases between the two ends. The CDR3 loop spans 15 amino acids. CDR1 and CDR2 from the germline V gene are SGDLS and YYNGEE. The CDR3 DNA follows: TGTGCCAGCAGCGTAGAAACCCGGCGGGGGGAAAAACTGTTTTTT. This sequence encodes CASSVETRRGEKLFF.

This clone was picked up a small number of times. V is TRBV6-5 and J is TRBJ2-7; 11 bases agree with TRBD1. The CDR3 runs 14 residues. Trimming removed 6 bases from V and 5 bases from J; junction bases left unmatched: 6. Germline loops: CDR1 MNHEY, CDR2 SVGAGI. This CDR3 is CASSSGTGGNEQYF. As DNA, the CDR3 is TGTGCCAGCAGCTCAGGGACAGGGGGAAACGAGCAGTACTTC.

V gene TRBV18 combines with J gene TRBJ2-1; 7 positions agree with TRBD2. Germline V gives CDR1 KGHSH, CDR2 LQKENI. The ends lost 3 bases at V and 3 bases at J; junction bases unmatched: 8. The CDR3 runs to 16 residues. The CDR3 DNA sequence: TGTGCCAGCTCACCTCTCCTACAGCGGGACTACAATGAGCAGTTCTTC. Its translation: CASSPLLQRDYNEQFF.

The V call is TRBV5-4, the J call TRBJ2-5; tentative D call: TRBD1 (6 bases). Germline CDR1 reads SGHNT; CDR2 reads YYREEE (reference sequence). Trimming cost V 1 base and J 1 base, with 17 bases left between them. This CDR3 region has 17 residues. CDR3 region: CASSLRSDRKTQETQYF. CDR3 DNA sequence: TGTGCCAGCAGCTTGCGTTCGGACAGAAAAACCCAAGAGACCCAGTACTTC.